The present entry profiles one T cell receptor beta chain with its context. Original handling: From reference gene primer amplification, estimates of nucleated cell counts were derived. Method: immunoSEQ multiplex PCR; TCRdb's copy keeps in-frame clones and lacks some. V and J calls plus clone size are reproduced from that table; the DNA served to infer D and trimming. This sample has a few hundred thousand clones, with approximately 84% found just once. This sample stems from a study of blood T cell repertoires in COVID-19. Study at large: From the United States, Italy and Spain came samples of acute and convalescent COVID-19. T cells, B-cell-depleted T cells, or PBMCs supplied cDNA or gDNA.

Two negative PCRs, clearance, or symptom resolution were required of recovered Cohort 3 donors. With V trimmed by 6 bases and J by 4 bases, 8 bases remained unmatched. Germline CDR1 is SGHRS and CDR2 is YFSETQ. CDR3 length equals 15 residues. The sequence was collected from a man aged 25-40 years who had recovered from COVID-19. The sequenced sample consisted of PBMCs or T cells enriched from blood (not recorded which). This sequence joins TRBV5-1 and TRBJ2-3; 10 nucleotides line up with TRBD2. In nucleotides, the CDR3 is TGCGCCAGCACCCGAGCGGGAGGGCCGGCAGATACGCAGTATTTT. Protein: CASTRAGGPADTQYF.